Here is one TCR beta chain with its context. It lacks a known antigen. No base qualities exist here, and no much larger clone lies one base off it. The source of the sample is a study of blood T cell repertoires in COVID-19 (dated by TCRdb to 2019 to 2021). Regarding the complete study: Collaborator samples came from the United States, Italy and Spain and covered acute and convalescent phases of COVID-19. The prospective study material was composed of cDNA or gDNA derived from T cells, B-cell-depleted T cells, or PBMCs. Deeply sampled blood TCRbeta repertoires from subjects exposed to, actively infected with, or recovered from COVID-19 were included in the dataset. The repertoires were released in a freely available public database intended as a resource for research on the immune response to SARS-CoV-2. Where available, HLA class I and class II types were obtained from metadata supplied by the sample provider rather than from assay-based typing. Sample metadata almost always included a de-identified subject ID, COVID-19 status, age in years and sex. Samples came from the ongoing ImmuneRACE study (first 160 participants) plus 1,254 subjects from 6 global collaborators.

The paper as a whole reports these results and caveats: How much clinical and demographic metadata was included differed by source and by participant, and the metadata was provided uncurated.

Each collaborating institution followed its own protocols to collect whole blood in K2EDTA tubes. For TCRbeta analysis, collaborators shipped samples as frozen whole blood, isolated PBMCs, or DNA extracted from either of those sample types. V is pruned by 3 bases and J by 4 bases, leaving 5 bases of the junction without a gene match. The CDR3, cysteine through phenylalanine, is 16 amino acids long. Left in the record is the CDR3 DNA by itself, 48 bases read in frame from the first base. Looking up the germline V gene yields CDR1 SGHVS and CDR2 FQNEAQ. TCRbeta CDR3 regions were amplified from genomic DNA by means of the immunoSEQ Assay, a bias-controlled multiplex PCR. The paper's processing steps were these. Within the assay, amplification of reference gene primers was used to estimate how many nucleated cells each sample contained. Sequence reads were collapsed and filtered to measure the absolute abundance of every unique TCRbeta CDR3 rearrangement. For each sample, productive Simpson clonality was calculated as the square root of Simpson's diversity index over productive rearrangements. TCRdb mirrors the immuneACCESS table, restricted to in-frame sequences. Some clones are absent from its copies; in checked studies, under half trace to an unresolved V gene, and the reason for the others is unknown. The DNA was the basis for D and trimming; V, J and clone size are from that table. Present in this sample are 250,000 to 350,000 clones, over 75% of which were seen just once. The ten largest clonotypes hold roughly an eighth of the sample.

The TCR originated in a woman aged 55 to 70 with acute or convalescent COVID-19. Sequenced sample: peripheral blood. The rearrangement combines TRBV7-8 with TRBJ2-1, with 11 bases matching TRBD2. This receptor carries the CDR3 CASSLLTSGGYNEQFF. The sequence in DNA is TGTGCCAGCAGCTTGTTAACTAGCGGGGGATACAATGAGCAGTTCTTC. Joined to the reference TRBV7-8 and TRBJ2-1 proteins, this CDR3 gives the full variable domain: GAGVSQSPRYKVAKRGQDVALRCDPISGHVSLFWYQQALGQGPEFLTYFQNEAQLDKSGLPSDRFFAERPEGSVSTLKIQRTQQEDSAVYLCASSLLTSGGYNEQFFGPGTRLTVL.